The 14 T cell receptor beta chains below come from one sample, sequenced in a study of cytomegalovirus exposure and HLA in healthy donors. Amplification used 60 Vbeta primers and 13 Jbeta primers. Sequenced by immunoSEQ multiplex PCR; TCRdb stores in-frame clones only, minus some. The profile covers 90,000 to 100,000 clones, with more than 70% appearing a single time and 15% to 20% taken by the ten largest. Sequencing was carried out using PBMCs. The receptors derive from a woman in her sixties in good health and CMV-seropositive.

The rearrangement joins TRBV28 to TRBJ1-4, with TRBD1 as a possible D gene (5 bases). The CDR3 consists of 16 residues. In germline, CDR1 is MDHEN, CDR2 SYDVKM. V was clipped by 3 bases and J by 2 bases, with 13 bases between them. Here the CDR3 reads CASSLQVGGTNEKLFF. The CDR3 nucleotides read TGTGCCAGCAGTTTGCAGGTGGGGGGTACTAATGAAAAACTGTTTTTT.

This sequence joins TRBV13 and TRBJ1-5; D possibly corresponds to TRBD1 (6 bases). The V end lost 0 bases, the J end lost 6 bases, and 9 bases lay between the germline ends. CDR3 length: 14 residues. From germline, CDR1 is PRHDT and CDR2 FYEKMQ (reference sequence). The CDR3 DNA is TGTGCCAGCAGCTTAGGAGGGGGGGGTCAGCCCCAGCATTTT. Translation gives CASSLGGGGQPQHF.

Points on this clone: One end of the junction varies from germline; a read error may be responsible. The gene calls are TRBV30 and TRBJ1-3; 7 bases fit TRBD1. In germline, CDR1 is GTSNPN, CDR2 SVGIG (reference sequence). The CDR3 spans 17 residues. In nucleotides, the CDR3 is TGTGCCTGGAGTGTGGGACAGTCCTTGCCCTCTGGAAGCACCATATATTTT. It codes for CAWSVGQSLPSGSTIYF.

This chain joins TRBV5-4 and TRBJ2-5; 8 bases are a match to TRBD1. The length of the CDR3 is 15 residues. Germline trimming cut 2 bases from V and 4 bases from J; bases unmatched to any gene: 7. The germline gives CDR1 SGHNT, CDR2 YYREEE (reference sequence). The CDR3 is CASSFQDRVGETQYF. The CDR3 nucleotides read TGTGCCAGCAGCTTTCAGGACAGGGTGGGAGAGACCCAGTACTTC.

The V call is TRBV7-8, the J call TRBJ1-2; weak D call: TRBD1 (6 bases). The germline V and J ends were trimmed by 1 base and 7 bases, with 22 bases remaining between them. The CDR3 is made up of 17 amino acids. The V gene's germline CDR1 is SGHVS and CDR2 FQNEAQ. CDR3: CASSLEAGANGLVGYTF. The CDR3 bases are TGTGCCAGCAGCTTAGAGGCGGGGGCGAATGGATTGGTTGGCTACACCTTC.

J is TRBJ2-7 and V is TRBV5-5; 7 bases align to TRBD1. The germline CDR1 and CDR2 sequences are SGHKS and YYEKEE (reference sequence). This CDR3 has 14 residues. The junction had 3 bases not matched to a gene; V was cut back by 0 bases and J by 3 bases. The CDR3 DNA reads as TGTGCCAGCAGCTTGGGACAGGGCGGCTACGAGCAGTACTTC. This codes for CASSLGQGGYEQYF. Together with reference TRBV5-5 and TRBJ2-7, the CDR3 gives the full variable domain: DAGVTQSPTHLIKTRGQQVTLRCSPISGHKSVSWYQQVLGQGPQFIFQYYEKEERGRGNFPDRFSARQFPNYSSELNVNALLLGDSALYLCASSLGQGGYEQYFGPGTRLTVT.

This clone was recorded a few times. The rearrangement joins TRBV15 to TRBJ2-7; D gene uncertain. V dropped 1 base and J dropped 0 bases, with 13 bases sitting between them. CDR3 length equals 16 residues. Per the germline V gene, CDR1 is LNHNV and CDR2 is YYDKDF (reference sequence). As DNA, the CDR3 is TGTGCCACCAGCAGAGCAGGCCTTACGAGCTCCTACGAGCAGTACTTC. Translating it yields CATSRAGLTSSYEQYF. Together with reference TRBV15 and TRBJ2-7, the CDR3 gives the full variable domain: DAMVIQNPRYQVTQFGKPVTLSCSQTLNHNVMYWYQQKSSQAPKLLFHYYDKDFNNEADTPDNFQSRRPNTSFCFLDIRSPGLGDTAMYLCATSRAGLTSSYEQYFGPGTRLTVT.

The J gene is TRBJ2-7, the V gene TRBV28, with 11 bases identical to TRBD2. This CDR3 has 20 residues. The V segment lost 5 bases and the J segment 1 base; nucleotides outside the gene matches: 19. Germline lookup yields CDR1 MDHEN and CDR2 SYDVKM. CDR3 DNA sequence: TGTGCCAGCAGTCCCAACACCCACGGTCGATTAGCGGGAGGGTCCTACGAGCAGTACTTC. This codes for CASSPNTHGRLAGGSYEQYF. Full variable domain (missing parts from reference TRBV28 and TRBJ2-7): DVKVTQSSRYLVKRTGEKVFLECVQDMDHENMFWYRQDPGLGLRLIYFSYDVKMKEKGDIPEGYSVSREKKERFSLILESASTNQTSMYLCASSPNTHGRLAGGSYEQYFGPGTRLTVT.

The chain uses TRBV9 and TRBJ1-3; 11 bases match TRBD1. This CDR3 is 17 amino acids long. The germline gives CDR1 SGDLS, CDR2 YYNGEE. V lost 3 bases to trimming and J lost 0 bases; unmatched junction nucleotides: 5. In DNA form, the CDR3 reads TGTGCCAGCAGCGGCCGGACAGGGGGCTACTCTGGAAACACCATATATTTT. Its translation: CASSGRTGGYSGNTIYF.

The chain uses TRBV5-6 and TRBJ1-2; D possibly corresponds to TRBD1 (5 bases). Germline CDR1 SGHDT, CDR2 YYEEEE. V gave up 0 bases and J gave up 5 bases, with 11 bases separating them. There are 14 residues in the CDR3. The CDR3 coding sequence is TGTGCCAGCAGCTTGGCCGAACAGGAGTATGGCTACACCTTC. Amino acids: CASSLAEQEYGYTF.

The chain recombines TRBV11-3 with TRBJ2-1; 10 bases fit TRBD2. This CDR3 region has 17 residues. The V gene's germline CDR1 is SGHNT and CDR2 YENEEA. J gave up 7 bases and V 4 bases, and 13 bases lay outside the gene matches. CDR3 sequence: CASSWDFKAGGGNEQFF. CDR3 nucleotide sequence: TGTGCCAGCAGCTGGGATTTCAAAGCGGGAGGGGGGAATGAGCAGTTCTTC.

This chain joins TRBV6-1 and TRBJ2-7; perhaps TRBD2 as D (5 bases). CDR3 length equals 16 residues. V shed 2 bases and J shed 0 bases, with 14 bases lying between them. Germline loops: CDR1 MNHNS, CDR2 SASEGT. The CDR3 spells CASSERGTLSSYEQYF. In DNA, the CDR3 is TGTGCCAGCAGTGAACGGGGAACGCTCAGCTCCTACGAGCAGTACTTC.

The gene calls are TRBV19 and TRBJ2-7; TRBD1 is a possible D gene (5 bases). This CDR3 is 16 amino acids long. Per germline, CDR1 LNHDA and CDR2 SQIVND (reference sequence). V lost 4 bases and J lost 2, with 18 bases in between. Here the CDR3 reads CASSTGKGRSPYEQYF. CDR3 in DNA: TGTGCCAGTAGTACAGGAAAGGGGCGATCCCCCTACGAGCAGTACTTC.

The rearrangement links TRBV12-5 to TRBJ2-3, with D tentatively TRBD1 (6 bases). The CDR3 consists of 18 residues. The germline V and J ends were trimmed by 1 base and 0 bases, with 17 bases remaining between them. Looked up from germline, CDR1 is LGHNT and CDR2 is FRNRAP. Here the CDR3 reads CASGLARYGRGSTDTQYF. CDR3 bases: TGTGCTAGTGGTTTGGCTCGTTACGGCAGGGGAAGCACAGATACGCAGTATTTT.